Each of the 10 T cell receptor beta chains below was sequenced from the same sample in a study of T cell repertoires in cytomegalovirus infection. Each CDR3 protein is one row after TCRdb ran MiXCR on the reads. The sample includes 250,000 or so distinct CDR3 sequences, approximately 13% seen only once; the top ten take 1.5% to 2%. The specimen sequenced was PBMCs. Every receptor here comes from a human donor in good health (CMV status not recorded). Some clones in this sample may be carry-over from other donors' samples.

The chain links TRBV4-3 to TRBJ1-5; D uncertain. This CDR3 has 13 amino acids. The V gene lost 6 bases and the J gene lost 7 bases, with 13 bases spanning the gap. CDR1 is LGHNA and CDR2 is YSLEER in the germline V gene. As DNA, the CDR3 is TGCGCCAGCAGTCTTTACCCGGGACAGCCCCAGCATTTT. Encoded protein: CASSLYPGQPQHF.

This clonotype appeared many times. The genes are TRBV7-2 and TRBJ2-3, with D unclear. This CDR3 contains 14 residues. Trimming pared 3 bases from V and 6 bases from J, leaving 13 bases between. CDR1 and CDR2 (germline): SGHTA, FQGNSA. The CDR3 region is CASSLRLGMDTQYF. The DNA for the CDR3 is TGTGCCAGCAGCTTGCGGCTAGGTATGGATACGCAGTATTTT.

The chain uses TRBV6-1 and TRBJ2-5; D is possibly TRBD1 or TRBD2 (5 bases each). This CDR3 comprises 15 residues. Trimming cost V 5 bases and J 4 bases, with 17 bases left between them. CDR1 and CDR2 from the germline V gene are MNHNS and SASEGT. The CDR3 DNA reads as TGTGCCAGCAGTACCGGGACCCCTAGGATAGAGACCCAGTACTTC. Amino acids: CASSTGTPRIETQYF.

The V gene is TRBV12-3 or TRBV12-4, the J gene TRBJ2-5; D unresolved. The germline V and J ends were trimmed by 0 bases and 4 bases, with 9 bases remaining between them. This CDR3 spans 14 amino acids. The CDR3 sequence is CASSLAGIGETQYF. CDR3 bases: TGTGCCAGCAGTTTAGCAGGGATTGGAGAGACCCAGTACTTC.

This chain connects TRBV10-1 to TRBJ1-1; D gene ambiguous. With 6 bases removed from V and 5 bases from J, the gap between germline ends came to 16 bases. Germline V lookup: CDR1 WNHNN, CDR2 SYGVQD (reference sequence). This CDR3 contains 14 residues. CDR3 coding DNA: TGCGCCAGCAGCAAAGGGTTGACCGAAACTGAAGCTTTCTTT. Its protein product is CASSKGLTETEAFF.

The chain employs TRBV5-1 and TRBJ1-2; TRBD1 aligns across 10 bases. The ends lost 2 bases at V and 8 bases at J; junction bases unmatched: 9. The CDR3 loop spans 15 amino acids. Looked up from germline, CDR1 is SGHRS and CDR2 is YFSETQ. CDR3 sequence (DNA): TGCGCCAGCAGCTTAAGACAGGGGGCGCGGGAAGGCTACACCTTC. As protein: CASSLRQGAREGYTF.

This clonotype was counted at least ten times. DNA for the CDR3: TGTGCCAGCTCACCCTTGAGCTCCTACAATGAGCAGTTCTTC. Protein: CASSPLSSYNEQFF. The chain employs TRBV7-2 and TRBJ2-1, with no clear D. CDR3 length equals 14 residues. V lost 8 bases and J lost 0, with 11 bases in between. Germline CDR1 and CDR2: SGHTA and FQGNSA.

The V gene is TRBV11-2, the J gene TRBJ1-2; 8 bases align to TRBD1. Germline V gene data show CDR1 as SGHAT and CDR2 as FQNNGV. The ends lost 1 base at V and 4 bases at J; junction bases unmatched: 5. The CDR3 length is 15 residues. This CDR3 reads CASSLVAGGGYGYTF. The DNA for the CDR3 is TGTGCCAGCAGCTTAGTCGCAGGGGGCGGCTATGGCTACACCTTC.

This clonotype was picked up many times. The V call is TRBV20-1, the J call TRBJ2-7; no firm D call. This CDR3 is 12 amino acids long. Trimming removed 2 bases from V and 3 bases from J, with 8 bases in between. Germline V CDR1 and CDR2: DFQATT, SNEGSKA (reference sequence). CDR3 sequence reads: CSARQDGYEQYF. CDR3 bases: TGCAGTGCTAGACAGGACGGCTACGAGCAGTACTTC.

The J gene is TRBJ2-4, the V gene TRBV20-1, with D perhaps TRBD2 (6 bases). Deletions cut 5 bases from V and 1 base from J, with 18 bases between. There are 16 residues in the CDR3. The V gene's germline CDR1 is DFQATT and CDR2 SNEGSKA (reference sequence). The CDR3 sequence is CSARRRDQAAKNIQYF. The CDR3 region has the DNA TGCAGTGCTCGAAGGAGGGACCAGGCGGCCAAAAACATTCAGTACTTC.